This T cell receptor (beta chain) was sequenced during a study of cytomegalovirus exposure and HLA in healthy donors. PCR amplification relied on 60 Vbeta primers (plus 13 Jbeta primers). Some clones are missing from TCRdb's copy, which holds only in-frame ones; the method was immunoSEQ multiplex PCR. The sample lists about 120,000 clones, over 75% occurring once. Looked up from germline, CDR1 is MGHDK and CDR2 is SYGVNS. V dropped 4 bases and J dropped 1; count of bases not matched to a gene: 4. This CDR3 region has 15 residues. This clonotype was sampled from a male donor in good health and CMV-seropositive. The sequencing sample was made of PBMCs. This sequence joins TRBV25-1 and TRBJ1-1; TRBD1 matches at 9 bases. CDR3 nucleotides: TGTGCCAGCAGTGGGACAGGGGACTCGAACACTGAAGCTTTCTTT. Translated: CASSGTGDSNTEAFF.